The TCR beta chain described here comes from a study of shared clonotypes between healthy human individuals. Study findings and constraints: Blood alone was sampled, and tissue repertoires likely differ. Generation probabilities were higher for clonotypes shared across all four sorted-subset donors than for unshared ones.

Generated by immunoSEQ multiplex PCR, the TCRdb table keeps only in-frame clones and is missing some. The sample has approximately 530,000 clones, roughly 95% seen once. This clone was detected only once. Its antigen is not identified. V lost 5 bases to trimming and J lost 7 bases; unmatched junction nucleotides: 7. Germline values: CDR1 MNHNY, CDR2 SVGAGI (reference sequence). CDR3 length: 14 residues. CD45RA-negative memory and CD45RA+ naive subsets were split from the CD4+ cells. The sequenced material came from naive CD4+ T cells sorted from blood. The sample's subset: CD45RA+ positively selected. This clonotype was obtained from a woman between 25 and 40 years old in good health. The chain links TRBV6-6 to TRBJ2-2; the match to TRBD1 covers 7 bases. CDR3 loop: CASSKTGFGGELFF. CDR3 DNA: TGTGCCAGCAGTAAGACAGGGTTTGGCGGGGAGCTGTTTTTT.